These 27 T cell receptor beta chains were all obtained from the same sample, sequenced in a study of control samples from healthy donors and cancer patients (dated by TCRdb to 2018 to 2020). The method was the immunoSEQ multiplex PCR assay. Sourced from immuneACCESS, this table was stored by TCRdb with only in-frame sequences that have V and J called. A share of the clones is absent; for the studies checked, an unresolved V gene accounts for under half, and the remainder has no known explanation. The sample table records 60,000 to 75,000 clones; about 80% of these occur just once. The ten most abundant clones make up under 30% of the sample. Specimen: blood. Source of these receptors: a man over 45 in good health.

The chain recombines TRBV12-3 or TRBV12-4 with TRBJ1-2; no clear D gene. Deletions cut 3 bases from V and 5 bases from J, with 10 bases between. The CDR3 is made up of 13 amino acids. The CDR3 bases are TGTGCCAGCAGTTTTTTCTTAACTTATGGCTACACCTTC. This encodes CASSFFLTYGYTF.

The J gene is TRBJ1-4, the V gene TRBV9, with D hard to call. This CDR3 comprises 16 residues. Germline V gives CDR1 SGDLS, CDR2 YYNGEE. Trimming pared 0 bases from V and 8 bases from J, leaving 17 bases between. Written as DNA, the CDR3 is TGTGCCAGCAGCGTAGCTCCTGAGTTAGGTGGGGAAAAACTGTTTTTT. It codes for CASSVAPELGGEKLFF.

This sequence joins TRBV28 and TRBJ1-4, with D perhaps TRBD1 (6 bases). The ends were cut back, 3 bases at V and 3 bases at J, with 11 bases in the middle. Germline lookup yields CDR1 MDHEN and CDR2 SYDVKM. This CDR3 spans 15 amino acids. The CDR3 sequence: CASSLPGAANEKLFF. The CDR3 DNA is TGTGCCAGCAGTTTGCCGGGGGCGGCTAATGAAAAACTGTTTTTT.

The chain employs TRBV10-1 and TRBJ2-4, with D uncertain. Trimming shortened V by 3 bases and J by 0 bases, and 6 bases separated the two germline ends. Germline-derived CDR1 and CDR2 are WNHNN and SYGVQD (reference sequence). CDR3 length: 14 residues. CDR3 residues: CASSERLAKNIQYF. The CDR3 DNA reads TGCGCCAGCAGTGAACGGCTAGCCAAAAACATTCAGTACTTC.

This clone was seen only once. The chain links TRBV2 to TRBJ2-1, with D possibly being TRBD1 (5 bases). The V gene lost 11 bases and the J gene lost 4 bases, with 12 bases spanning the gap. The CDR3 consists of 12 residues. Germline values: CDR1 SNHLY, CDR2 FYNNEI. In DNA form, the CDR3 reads TGTGCCCCAGGGAATAGGTACAATGAGCAGTTCTTC. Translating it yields CAPGNRYNEQFF.

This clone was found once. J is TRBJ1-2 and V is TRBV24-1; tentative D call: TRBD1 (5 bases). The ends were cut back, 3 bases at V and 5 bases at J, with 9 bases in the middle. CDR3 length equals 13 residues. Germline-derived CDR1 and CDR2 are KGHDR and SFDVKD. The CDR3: CATSDTGFYGYTF. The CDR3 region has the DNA TGTGCCACCAGTGATACAGGTTTTTATGGCTACACCTTC.

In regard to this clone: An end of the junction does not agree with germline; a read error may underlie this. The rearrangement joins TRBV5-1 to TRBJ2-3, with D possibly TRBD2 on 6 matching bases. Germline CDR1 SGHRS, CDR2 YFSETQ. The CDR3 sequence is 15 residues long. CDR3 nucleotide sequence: TGCGCCAGCACCTTGGGGGGTAGAGTCACAGATACGCAGTATTTT. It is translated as CASTLGGRVTDTQYF.

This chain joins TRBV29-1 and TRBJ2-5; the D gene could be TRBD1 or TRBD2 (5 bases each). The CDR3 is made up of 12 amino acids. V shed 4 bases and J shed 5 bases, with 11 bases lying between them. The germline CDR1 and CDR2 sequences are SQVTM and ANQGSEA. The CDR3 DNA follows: TGCAGCGTTGTGTGGGGCGGGGAGACCCAGTACTTC. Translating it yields CSVVWGGETQYF.

CDR3 protein: CASSSGSEETQYF. The CDR3 DNA reads TGCGCCAGCAGCTCTGGATCAGAAGAGACCCAGTACTTC. V is TRBV5-1 and J is TRBJ2-5, with D unclear. CDR3 size: 13 residues. V lost 3 bases and J lost 3, with 9 bases in between. Germline V gene sequence: CDR1 SGHRS, CDR2 YFSETQ.

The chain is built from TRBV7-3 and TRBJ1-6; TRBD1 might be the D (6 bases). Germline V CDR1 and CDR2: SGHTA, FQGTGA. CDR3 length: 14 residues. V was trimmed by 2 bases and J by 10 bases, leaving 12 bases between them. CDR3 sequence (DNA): TGTGCCAGCAGCTTACCGGACAGCGGATCACCCCTCCACTTT. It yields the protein CASSLPDSGSPLHF.

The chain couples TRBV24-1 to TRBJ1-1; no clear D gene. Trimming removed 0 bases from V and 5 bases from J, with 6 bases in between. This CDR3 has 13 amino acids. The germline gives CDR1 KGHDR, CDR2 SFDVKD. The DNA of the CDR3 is TGTGCCACCAGTGATTTGAGAGGGACTGAAGCTTTCTTT. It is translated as CATSDLRGTEAFF.

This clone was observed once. The CDR3 here is CASSYYVDYEQYF. CDR3 bases: TGTGCCAGCAGTTATTATGTAGATTACGAGCAGTACTTC. The chain carries TRBV6-2 or TRBV6-3 and TRBJ2-7; D unresolved. V lost 3 bases to trimming and J lost 4 bases, with 10 bases between them. The CDR3 has 13 amino acids. Per germline, CDR1 MNHEY and CDR2 SVGEGT.

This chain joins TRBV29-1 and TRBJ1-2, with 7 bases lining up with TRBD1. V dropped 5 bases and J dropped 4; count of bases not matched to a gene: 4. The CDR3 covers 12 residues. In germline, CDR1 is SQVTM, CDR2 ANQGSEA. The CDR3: CSVRDSIYGYTF. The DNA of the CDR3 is TGCAGCGTTCGGGACAGCATCTATGGCTACACCTTC. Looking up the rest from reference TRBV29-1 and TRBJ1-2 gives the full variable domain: SAVISQKPSRDICQRGTSLTIQCQVDSQVTMMFWYRQQPGQSLTLIATANQGSEATYESGFVIDKFPISRPNLTFSTLTVSNMSPEDSSIYLCSVRDSIYGYTFGSGTRLTVV.

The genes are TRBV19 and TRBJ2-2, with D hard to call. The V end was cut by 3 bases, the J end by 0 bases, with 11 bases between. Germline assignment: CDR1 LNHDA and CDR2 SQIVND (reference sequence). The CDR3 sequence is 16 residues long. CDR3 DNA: TGTGCCAGTAGTATTTGGGGTGGAGCGAACACCGGGGAGCTGTTTTTT. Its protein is CASSIWGGANTGELFF. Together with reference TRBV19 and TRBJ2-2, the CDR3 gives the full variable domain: DGGITQSPKYLFRKEGQNVTLSCEQNLNHDAMYWYRQDPGQGLRLIYYSQIVNDFQKGDIAEGYSVSREKKESFPLTVTSAQKNPTAFYLCASSIWGGANTGELFFGEGSRLTVL.

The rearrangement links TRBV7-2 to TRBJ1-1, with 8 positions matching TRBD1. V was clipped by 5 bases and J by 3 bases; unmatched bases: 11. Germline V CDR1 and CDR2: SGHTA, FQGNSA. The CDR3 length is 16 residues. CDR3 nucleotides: TGTGCCAGCAGCCCGACAGGGGACGCCGTCTACACTGAAGCTTTCTTT. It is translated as CASSPTGDAVYTEAFF.

Written as DNA, the CDR3 is TGTGCCAGCAGCCCAGGGGGGGACACCTACGAGCAGTACTTC. Amino acid sequence: CASSPGGDTYEQYF. J is TRBJ2-7 and V is TRBV11-3; D could derive from TRBD1 or TRBD2 (7 bases each). Trimming pared 5 bases from V and 2 bases from J, leaving 13 bases between. The CDR3 has 14 residues. CDR1 and CDR2 from the germline V gene are SGHNT and YENEEA.

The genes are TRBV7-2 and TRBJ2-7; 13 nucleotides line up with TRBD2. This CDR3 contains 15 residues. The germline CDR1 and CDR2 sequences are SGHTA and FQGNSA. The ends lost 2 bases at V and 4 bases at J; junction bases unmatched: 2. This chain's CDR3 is CASSLTSGGVYEQYF. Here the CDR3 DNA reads TGTGCCAGCAGCTTAACTAGCGGGGGGGTTTACGAGCAGTACTTC.

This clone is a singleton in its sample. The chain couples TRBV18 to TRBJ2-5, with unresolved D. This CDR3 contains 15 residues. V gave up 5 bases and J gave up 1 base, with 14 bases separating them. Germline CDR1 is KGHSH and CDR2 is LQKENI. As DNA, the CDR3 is TGTGCCAGCTCATTGGAATCCGGATCCCAAGAGACCCAGTACTTC. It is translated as CASSLESGSQETQYF.

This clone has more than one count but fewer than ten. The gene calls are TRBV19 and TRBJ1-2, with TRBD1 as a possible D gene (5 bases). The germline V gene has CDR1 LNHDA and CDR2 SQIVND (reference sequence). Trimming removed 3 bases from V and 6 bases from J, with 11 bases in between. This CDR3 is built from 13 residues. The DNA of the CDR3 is TGTGCCAGTAGTATGGGGGAATGGAATGGCTACACCTTC. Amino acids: CASSMGEWNGYTF.

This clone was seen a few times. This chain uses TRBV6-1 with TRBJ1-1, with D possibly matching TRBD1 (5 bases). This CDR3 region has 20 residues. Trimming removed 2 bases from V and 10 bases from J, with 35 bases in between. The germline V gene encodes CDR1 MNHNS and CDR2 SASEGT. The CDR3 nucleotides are TGTGCCAGCAGTGAACACGGGCAGGGTTCGTCTATGTGGAGATTTCAGGTAGCTTTCTTT. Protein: CASSEHGQGSSMWRFQVAFF.

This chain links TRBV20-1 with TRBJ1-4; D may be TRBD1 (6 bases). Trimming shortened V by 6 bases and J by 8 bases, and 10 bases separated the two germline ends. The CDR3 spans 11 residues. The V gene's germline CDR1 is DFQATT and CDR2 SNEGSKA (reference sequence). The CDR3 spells CSANREEKLFF. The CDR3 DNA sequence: TGCAGTGCAAACAGGGAAGAAAAACTGTTTTTT.

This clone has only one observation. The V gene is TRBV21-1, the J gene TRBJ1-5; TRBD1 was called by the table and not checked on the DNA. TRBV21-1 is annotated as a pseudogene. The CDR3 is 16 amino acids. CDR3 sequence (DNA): TGTGCCAGCAGCAAAGTAGGTCAGGGTGGAAATCAGCCCCAGCATTTT. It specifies CASSKVGQGGNQPQHF.

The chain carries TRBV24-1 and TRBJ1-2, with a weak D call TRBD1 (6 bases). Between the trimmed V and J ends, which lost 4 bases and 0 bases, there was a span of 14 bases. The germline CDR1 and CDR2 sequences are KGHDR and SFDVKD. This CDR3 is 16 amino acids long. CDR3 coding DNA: TGTGCCACCAGTGAACACCCACAGGGAGCTAACTATGGCTACACCTTC. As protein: CATSEHPQGANYGYTF.

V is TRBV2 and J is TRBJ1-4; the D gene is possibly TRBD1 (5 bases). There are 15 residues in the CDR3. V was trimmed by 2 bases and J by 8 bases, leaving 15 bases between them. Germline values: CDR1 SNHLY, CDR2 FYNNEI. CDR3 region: CASSERQGYYEKLFF. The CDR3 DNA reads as TGTGCCAGCAGTGAAAGGCAGGGTTACTACGAAAAACTGTTTTTT.

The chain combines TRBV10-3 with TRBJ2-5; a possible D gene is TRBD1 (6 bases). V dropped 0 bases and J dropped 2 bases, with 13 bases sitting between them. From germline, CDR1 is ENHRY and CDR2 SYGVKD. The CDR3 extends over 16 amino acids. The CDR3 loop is CAISESYRTEQETQYF. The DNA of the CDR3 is TGTGCCATCAGTGAGTCGTATAGGACAGAACAAGAGACCCAGTACTTC.

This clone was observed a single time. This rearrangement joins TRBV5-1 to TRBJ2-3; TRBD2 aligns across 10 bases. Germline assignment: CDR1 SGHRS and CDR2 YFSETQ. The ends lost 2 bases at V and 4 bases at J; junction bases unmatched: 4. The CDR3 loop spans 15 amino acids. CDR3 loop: CASSFLAGAPDTQYF. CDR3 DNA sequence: TGCGCCAGCAGCTTCCTAGCGGGGGCACCAGATACGCAGTATTTT. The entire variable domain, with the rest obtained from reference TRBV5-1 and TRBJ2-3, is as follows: KAGVTQTPRYLIKTRGQQVTLSCSPISGHRSVSWYQQTPGQGLQFLFEYFSETQRNKGNFPGRFSGRQFSNSRSEMNVSTLELGDSALYLCASSFLAGAPDTQYFGPGTRLTVL.

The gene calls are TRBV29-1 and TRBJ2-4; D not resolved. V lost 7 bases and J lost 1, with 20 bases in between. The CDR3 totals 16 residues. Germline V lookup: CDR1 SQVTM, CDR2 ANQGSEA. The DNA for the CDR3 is TGCAGCGCCCCCCTTACGCAATCGAATGCCAAAAACATTCAGTACTTC. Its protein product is CSAPLTQSNAKNIQYF. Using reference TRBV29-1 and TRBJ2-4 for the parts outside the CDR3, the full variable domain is SAVISQKPSRDICQRGTSLTIQCQVDSQVTMMFWYRQQPGQSLTLIATANQGSEATYESGFVIDKFPISRPNLTFSTLTVSNMSPEDSSIYLCSAPLTQSNAKNIQYFGAGTRLSVL.